The sequence of this T cell receptor beta chain was determined in a study of blood T cells in healthy people across ages. At the level of the study: Per two T cells, template switching captured roughly one barcoded beta molecule.

The authors ran a second PCR of about 7 to 11 cycles using a sample-barcoded 5' primer and a J-beta primer mix. TCRdb processed the 5' RACE reads anew with MiXCR; each CDR3 protein has one entry. The top ten hold about two fifths of the sample, which has more than 700,000 distinct CDR3 sequences, about 53% seen once. Trimming cost V 3 bases and J 11 bases, with 13 bases left between them. The CDR3 loop spans 11 amino acids. Looked up from germline, CDR1 is DFQATT and CDR2 is SNEGSKA (reference sequence). The specimen sequenced was blood. The chain links TRBV20-1 to TRBJ2-5, with D unclear. This receptor was taken from an elderly man in good health. The CDR3 sequence is CSARSPSSQYF. The DNA for the CDR3 is TGCAGTGCTAGGTCACCGTCGTCGCAGTACTTC.